Below, one T cell receptor beta chain is given with its context. Its antigen is not known. This entry comes from a study of cytomegalovirus exposure and HLA in healthy donors. Study-wide context: HLA-typed donors were the source of about 85 million unique TCRs held in an early data release.

Primers included in the PCR were 60 Vbeta and 13 Jbeta primers. The assay was immunoSEQ multiplex PCR, and TCRdb's table has in-frame clones only and misses some. The profile shows about 110,000 clones, 70% to 80% of them singletons. The CDR3 sequence is 14 residues long. J lost 4 bases, V lost 5 bases, and 7 bases had no gene match. CDR1 and CDR2 (germline): SEHNR, FQNEAQ (reference sequence). Whole-study results and caveats: Accurate predictions that matched the HLA-A and HLA-B alleles of most subjects were reportedly made from TCR beta sequences. Researchers reported in a later analysis that a missense DCLRE1C variant was tied to TCR beta V- and J-gene trimming.

Likely unrecorded immune exposures existed in these nominally healthy donors. The chain links TRBV7-9 to TRBJ2-7; 8 bases are a match to TRBD1. The source of this sequence is a man aged 35-49 years in good health and CMV-seronegative. Sequencing was carried out using PBMCs. CDR3 in DNA: TGTGCCAGCAGCAAAGGACAGGGCGTGTACGAGCAGTACTTC. This gives the protein CASSKGQGVYEQYF.